This T cell receptor (beta chain) was sequenced in a study of shared clonotypes between healthy human individuals. Background on the study: The composition of the donors was a couple of women and a few men aged 18 to 49. Plates per donor: three CD4 naive, three CD4 memory, two CD8 naive, one CD8 memory. Findings and caveats of the study: Naive subsets typically showed greater estimated richness than memory subsets.

CD4+ cell separation produced CD45RA+ naive and CD45RA-negative memory subsets. TCRdb's copy holds only in-frame clones and misses some; the assay was immunoSEQ multiplex PCR. The sample records 850,000 to 1,200,000 clones, about 75% being singletons. With regard to this clone: As yet, its antigen is unknown. The sample carries other DNA sequences with the same CDR3.

Germline loops: CDR1 MDHEN, CDR2 SYDVKM. This CDR3 comprises 13 residues. V was clipped by 3 bases and J by 4 bases, with 9 bases between them. The sequence derives from a man in his late teens or twenties in good health. The J gene is TRBJ1-2, the V gene TRBV28; unclear D gene. The specimen was memory CD4+ T cells sorted from blood. Subset given: CD45RA-negative fraction. CDR3 coding DNA: TGTGCCAGCAGTTTGTCACGTGGCTATGGCTACACCTTC. Residues: CASSLSRGYGYTF.